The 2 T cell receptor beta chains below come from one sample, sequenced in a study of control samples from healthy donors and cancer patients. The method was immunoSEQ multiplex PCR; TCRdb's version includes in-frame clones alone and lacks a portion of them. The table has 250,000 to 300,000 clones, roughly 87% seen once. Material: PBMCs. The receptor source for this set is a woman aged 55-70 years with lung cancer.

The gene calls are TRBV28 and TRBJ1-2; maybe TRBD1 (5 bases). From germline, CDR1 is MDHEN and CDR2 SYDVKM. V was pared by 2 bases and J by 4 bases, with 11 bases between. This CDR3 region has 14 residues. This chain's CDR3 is CASSLQGTSYGYTF. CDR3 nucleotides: TGTGCCAGCAGTTTACAGGGAACTAGCTATGGCTACACCTTC.

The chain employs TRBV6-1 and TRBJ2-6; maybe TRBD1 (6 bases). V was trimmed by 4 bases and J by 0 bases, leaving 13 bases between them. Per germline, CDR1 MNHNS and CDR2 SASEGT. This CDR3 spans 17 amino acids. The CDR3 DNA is TGTGCCAGCAGTGCCCGACAGGCAGCCTCTGGGGCCAACGTCCTGACTTTC. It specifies CASSARQAASGANVLTF.